Reported below is one T cell receptor (beta chain). Antigen: not known. The sample comes from a study of T-cell memory formation after mild COVID-19. Study details: The two donors had largely donor-specific TCR clusters. Study observations and caveats: Certain responding clones were present in pre-infection memory, suggesting participation of cross-reactive memory.

cDNA libraries for TCR alpha and TCR beta, carrying sample barcodes and UMIs, came from 5'RACE with constant-segment primers. In TCRdb, the 5' RACE reads were re-called with MiXCR into one record per CDR3 protein. The sample records about 410,000 distinct CDR3 sequences, about a sixth being singletons. Trimming took 5 bases from V and 6 from J; bases not matched to a gene: 7. The CDR3 contains 15 residues. The germline CDR1 and CDR2 sequences are SGHTA and FQGTGA. The receptor was isolated from a man younger than 35 who had mild COVID-19 (a few samples of this study predate the infection). Cell type and time point are not known. Sequenced material: PBMCs or a T cell subset sorted from them (not recorded which). The rearrangement uses TRBV7-3 and TRBJ2-2; 9 bases are a match to TRBD1. CDR3 DNA sequence: TGTGCCAGCAGCCCTACCGGGACAGGGCCCGGGGAGCTGTTTTTT. Translated: CASSPTGTGPGELFF.